Each of the 13 T cell receptor beta chains below was sequenced from the same sample in a study of breast tumors, draining lymph nodes, adjacent tissues (dated by TCRdb to about 2016). The library was produced with multiplex PCR. Sequencing took place on an Illumina HiSeq 2000. The public reads were quality trimmed at Q25 with fastp and then assembled into clones with MiXCR by TCRdb, keeping productive beta chains. Rows matching on CDR3 protein sequence are summarized as one entry with the most common DNA and genes. Across this sample there are approximately 130,000 distinct CDR3 sequences, with 20% to 25% seen only once. About 2.6% of the sample is held by the ten biggest clonotypes. Lymph node samples were obtained from the axillary draining lymph nodes of breast cancer patients. Sequencing was carried out using axillary lymph node tissue. All receptors come from a female donor with breast cancer. Some clones in this sample may be carry-over from other donors' samples.

This clonotype came up many times. This rearrangement joins TRBV19 to TRBJ2-3; D is unclear. V was shortened by 3 bases and J by 3 bases, with 10 bases between the two germline ends. From germline, CDR1 is LNHDA and CDR2 SQIVND (reference sequence). The CDR3 length is 14 residues. CDR3 protein: CASSITSRTDTQYF. The CDR3 bases are TGTGCCAGTAGTATTACGAGTAGAACAGATACGCAGTATTTT.

CDR3 amino acids: CASSQGLAGETQYF. Written as DNA, the CDR3 is TGTGCCAGCAGCCAAGGACTAGCGGGAGAGACCCAGTACTTC. The chain uses TRBV3-1 and TRBJ2-5, with 10 positions matching TRBD2. This CDR3 spans 14 amino acids. The ends lost 1 base at V and 4 bases at J; junction bases unmatched: 0. The germline CDR1 and CDR2 sequences are LGHDT and YNNKEL (reference sequence).

This clonotype showed up just a few times. This clone may be a read error of a much larger clone one base away. V usage is TRBV12-3 or TRBV12-4 and J usage is TRBJ1-2, with no clear D. Trimming took off 5 bases at V and 7 bases at J, with 11 bases between the two ends. The length of the CDR3 is 12 residues. As DNA, the CDR3 is TGTGCCAGCAGTCCAAGCTACTGTGGCTACACCTTC. Translating it yields CASSPSYCGYTF.

On this clonotype itself: A much larger clone differs from this one at a single base, so this may be a read error. The chain recombines TRBV6-5 with TRBJ2-1, with 7 nucleotides matching TRBD2. There are 12 residues in the CDR3. CDR1 and CDR2 from the germline V gene are MNHEY and SVGAGI. CDR3 coding DNA: TGTGCCACCATGGGAGGGCTGGATGAGCGGTTCTTC. It codes for CATMGGLDERFF.

As to this clonotype: A much larger clone sits a single nucleotide away, making a read error possible. No conserved phenylalanine or tryptophan ends this CDR3, so it is likely a read error. This CDR3 is CASSEPNRAGANVLTL. DNA for the CDR3: TGTGCCAGCAGTGAACCCAACAGGGCTGGGGCCAACGTCCTGACTCTC. The chain recombines TRBV25-1 with TRBJ2-6; a weak D match, TRBD1 (6 bases). There are 16 residues in the CDR3. Per the germline V gene, CDR1 is MGHDK and CDR2 is SYGVNS. V shed 2 bases and J shed 2 bases, with 10 bases lying between them.

This clonotype showed up many times. This chain connects TRBV20-1 to TRBJ2-1; 9 bases fit TRBD2. The CDR3 is 16 residues long. V was clipped by 3 bases and J by 0 bases; unmatched bases: 6. Germline V CDR1 and CDR2: DFQATT, SNEGSKA (reference sequence). The CDR3 region is CSARELAGVSYNEQFF. The CDR3 DNA sequence: TGCAGTGCTAGGGAATTAGCGGGAGTCTCCTACAATGAGCAGTTCTTC.

In its sample, this clonotype was seen a few times. The V gene is TRBV5-4, the J gene TRBJ1-1, with TRBD1 identical over 12 bases. The CDR3 is made up of 15 amino acids. Germline V gene sequence: CDR1 SGHNT, CDR2 YYREEE (reference sequence). Trimming removed 0 bases from V and 5 bases from J; junction bases left unmatched: 2. This CDR3 reads CASSLGDRGRTEAFF. The CDR3 DNA reads TGTGCCAGCAGCTTGGGGGACAGGGGGCGAACTGAAGCTTTCTTT. Variable domain in full (rest from reference TRBV5-4 and TRBJ1-1): ETGVTQSPTHLIKTRGQQVTLRCSSQSGHNTVSWYQQALGQGPQFIFQYYREEENGRGNFPPRFSGLQFPNYSSELNVNALELDDSALYLCASSLGDRGRTEAFFGQGTRLTVV.

This clonotype was counted at least ten times. The chain recombines TRBV7-9 with TRBJ2-3; TRBD2 is a possible D gene (5 bases). V was shortened by 4 bases and J by 5 bases, with 13 bases between the two germline ends. Germline lookup yields CDR1 SEHNR and CDR2 FQNEAQ (reference sequence). The CDR3 sequence is 14 residues long. The CDR3 coding sequence is TGTGCCAGCAGCTACTTAAGGACTGGAGATACGCAGTATTTT. Translating it yields CASSYLRTGDTQYF.

This clonotype was recorded many times. The genes are TRBV20-1 and TRBJ2-7, with D possibly matching TRBD1 (6 bases). Trimming pared 0 bases from V and 2 bases from J, leaving 11 bases between. CDR3 length equals 14 residues. Germline loops: CDR1 DFQATT, CDR2 SNEGSKA (reference sequence). The CDR3 sequence is CSARDPDSPYEQYF. CDR3 in DNA: TGCAGTGCTAGAGATCCGGACAGTCCCTACGAGCAGTACTTC.

A note on this clonotype: A much larger clone lies a single base off, so this may be a read error. The J gene is TRBJ2-7, the V gene TRBV20-1, with 12 bases that match TRBD1. Per germline, CDR1 DFQATT and CDR2 SNEGSKA (reference sequence). The CDR3 totals 13 residues. Here the CDR3 reads CSAGTGGRYGQYF. Written as DNA, the CDR3 is TGCAGTGCTGGGACAGGGGGCAGGTACGGGCAGTACTTC.

This clonotype was picked up many times. V gene TRBV25-1 combines with J gene TRBJ2-3, with TRBD2 matching over 12 bases. The germline gives CDR1 MGHDK, CDR2 SYGVNS. V lost 6 bases to trimming and J lost 3 bases; unmatched junction nucleotides: 10. The CDR3 consists of 17 residues. The CDR3 reads CASSPTSGSGPTDTQYF. CDR3 nucleotide sequence: TGTGCCAGCAGCCCGACTAGCGGGAGTGGTCCTACAGATACGCAGTATTTT.

This clonotype was recorded at least ten times. This chain uses TRBV5-1 with TRBJ2-2; a weak D match, TRBD2 (5 bases). Trimming stripped 0 bases from V and 8 bases from J, with 11 bases between. Germline values: CDR1 SGHRS, CDR2 YFSETQ. This CDR3 is built from 14 residues. In DNA form, the CDR3 reads TGCGCCAGCAGCTTGGCGAGGCGGGCTGGGGAGCTGTTTTTT. It translates to CASSLARRAGELFF.

The sample holds many counts of this clonotype. The CDR3 sequence is CASSLLDGYTF. DNA of the CDR3: TGTGCCAGCAGTTTACTAGATGGCTACACCTTC. This chain connects TRBV28 to TRBJ1-2; D not certain. V shed 2 bases and J shed 6 bases, with 4 bases lying between them. From germline, CDR1 is MDHEN and CDR2 SYDVKM. There are 11 residues in the CDR3.